This T cell receptor beta chain appears in the sequencing data of a study of T cells after posttransplantation cyclophosphamide. V shed 1 base and J shed 6 bases, with 16 bases lying between them. The CDR3 has 15 amino acids. In germline, CDR1 is SGHTA, CDR2 FQGNSA. The method was immunoSEQ multiplex PCR; TCRdb's version includes in-frame clones alone and lacks a portion of them. Of tens of thousands of clones in the sample, approximately 92% were seen once. Sequencing used PBMCs. The genes are TRBV7-2 and TRBJ2-7; perhaps D is TRBD1 or TRBD2 (5 bases each). The sequence was collected from a young woman in good health and a related stem cell transplant donor. The CDR3 bases are TGTGCCAGCAGCTTAGTAGGGGACCTGGGAGTCGAGCAGTACTTC. It codes for CASSLVGDLGVEQYF.